The 7 T cell receptor beta chains below come from one sample, sequenced in a study of regulatory T cells in long-lasting Graves disease. Documented time point: newly diagnosed GD, antithyroid drugs for less than 3 months. Making the TCR library involved RNA that had been extracted from PBMCs. Arm-PCR of CDR3 regions with iRepertoire HTBI primers generated TCR beta libraries. TCRdb itself ran the multiplex PCR reads through MiXCR, one entry per CDR3 protein. The sample shows 500,000 or so distinct CDR3 sequences, around 16% of them seen only once. This sample was shared with a second study, whose subject was T cells in Graves' hyperthyroidism and ophthalmopathy.

Sequences were derived from peripheral blood mononuclear cells (PBMCs), sampled at new diagnosis, from a patient treated with antithyroid drugs. These receptor sequences come from a woman between 40 and 65 years old with Graves disease.

This clonotype was detected ten times or more. Here the CDR3 DNA reads TGTGCCTGGAGCCCCTACAGGGATCAAGTAGCGCCCCAGCATTTT. Its translation: CAWSPYRDQVAPQHF. The chain is built from TRBV30 and TRBJ1-5, with D possibly matching TRBD1 (6 bases). The V end lost 3 bases, the J end lost 9 bases, and 21 bases lay between the germline ends. This CDR3 is 15 amino acids long. The germline V gene encodes CDR1 GTSNPN and CDR2 SVGIG (reference sequence).

This CDR3 is CASSEAGLAGREQYF. The CDR3 DNA reads TGTGCCAGCAGTGAAGCGGGGCTAGCGGGACGCGAGCAGTACTTC. The V and J genes are TRBV2 and TRBJ2-7; 9 bases fit TRBD2. This CDR3 has 15 amino acids. J lost 6 bases, V lost 0 bases, and 6 bases had no gene match. Germline V gene data show CDR1 as SNHLY and CDR2 as FYNNEI.

Only a few counts were recorded for this clonotype. This CDR3 is CASRWGPNTEAFF. The CDR3 DNA follows: TGCGCCAGCAGGTGGGGGCCCAACACTGAAGCTTTCTTT. The chain has TRBV5-1 and TRBJ1-1; D might be TRBD1 (6 bases). Germline CDR1 is SGHRS and CDR2 is YFSETQ. The V end lost 5 bases, the J end lost 2 bases, and 10 bases lay between the germline ends. This CDR3 spans 13 amino acids.

This clonotype was counted many times. V and J are TRBV7-9 and TRBJ1-2; 7 nucleotides agree with TRBD1. V dropped 5 bases and J dropped 3; count of bases not matched to a gene: 6. Germline V gives CDR1 SEHNR, CDR2 FQNEAQ (reference sequence). The CDR3 is made up of 14 amino acids. CDR3 loop: CASSRQGGDYGYTF. Here the CDR3 DNA reads TGTGCCAGCAGCCGACAGGGTGGCGACTATGGCTACACCTTC. The full variable domain, with the rest looked up from reference TRBV7-9 and TRBJ1-2, is DTGVSQNPRHKITKRGQNVTFRCDPISEHNRLYWYRQTLGQGPEFLTYFQNEAQLEKSRLLSDRFSAERPKGSFSTLEIQRTEQGDSAMYLCASSRQGGDYGYTFGSGTRLTVV.

This clonotype was seen only a few times. The chain carries TRBV30 and TRBJ1-1; 7 bases are shared with TRBD1. This CDR3 spans 12 amino acids. Germline loops: CDR1 GTSNPN, CDR2 SVGIG (reference sequence). J lost 5 bases, V lost 1 base, and 1 base had no gene match. The CDR3 reads CAWSETGTEAFF. The CDR3 bases are TGTGCCTGGAGTGAGACAGGGACTGAAGCTTTCTTT.

In regard to this clonotype: Since a much larger clone is just one base distant, this may be a read error. The chain joins TRBV6-1 to TRBJ1-2, with D perhaps matching TRBD1 (5 bases). This CDR3 comprises 14 residues. In germline, CDR1 is MNHNS, CDR2 SASEGT. The CDR3 sequence is CASSGPGLDYGCTF. CDR3 bases: TGTGCCAGCAGTGGACCGGGACTCGACTATGGCTGCACCTTC.

The table lists this clonotype with many counts. The rearrangement links TRBV20-1 to TRBJ2-1; D perhaps matches TRBD1 (6 bases). The CDR3 runs 15 residues. Trimming left V 3 bases short and J 0 bases short, with 12 bases between. Germline CDR1 is DFQATT and CDR2 is SNEGSKA (reference sequence). CDR3 region: CSARETGRSYNEQFF. CDR3 nucleotide sequence: TGCAGTGCTAGGGAGACAGGTCGCTCCTACAATGAGCAGTTCTTC.